This TCR beta chain emerged from a study of blood T cell repertoires in COVID-19. Cohort placement rested on clinical history that participants reported themselves. Up to 2 weeks before entering the study, exposed participants had met a COVID-19 case. This CDR3 is built from 14 residues. Germline V gives CDR1 LNHDA, CDR2 SQIVND (reference sequence). The V end lost 1 base, the J end lost 6 bases, and 12 bases lay between the germline ends. This table comes from immunoSEQ multiplex PCR, and its TCRdb copy is limited to in-frame clones, with some not included. This sample has 200,000 to 250,000 clones, with about 80% found just once.

This TCR was recovered from a woman in her forties or fifties who had been exposed to COVID-19. This chain joins TRBV19 and TRBJ1-2; no clear D. Sequenced input: PBMCs or T cells enriched from blood (not recorded which). In nucleotides, the CDR3 is TGTGCCAGTAGTATAGGAGCGGGAAGGGATGGCTACACCTTC. This translates into CASSIGAGRDGYTF.